This entry is about one T cell receptor beta chain. The sample belongs to a study of CD8 T cells in Susac syndrome. Reverse transcription of about 0.5 to 1 ug RNA used random hexamers. TCRdb analysed the immunoSEQ multiplex PCR reads with MiXCR anew, one entry per CDR3 protein. Among about 150,000 distinct CDR3 sequences listed, approximately 95% were seen once. Sequencing was performed on CD4+ T cells from PBMCs. This clonotype was obtained from a human donor with Susac syndrome.

The chain's CDR3 is CASPLVPNTEAFF. The CDR3 DNA reads as TGTGCCAGTCCCTTGGTGCCGAACACTGAAGCTTTCTTT. The rearrangement joins TRBV7-9 to TRBJ1-1; D ambiguous. The CDR3 sequence is 13 residues long. Germline V gene data show CDR1 as SEHNR and CDR2 as FQNEAQ (reference sequence). Trimming shortened V by 9 bases and J by 1 base, and 12 bases separated the two germline ends.